This T cell receptor (beta chain) was recorded in a study of regulatory T cells in long-lasting Graves disease. Specified time point: newly diagnosed GD, antithyroid drugs for less than 3 months. The TCR library was prepared using RNA isolated from PBMCs. An endocrinology department in Xi'an, China, supplied the patients. Sequencing libraries for TCR beta were prepared with iRepertoire HTBI primers and Arm-PCR of CDR3 regions. TCRdb used MiXCR to reprocess the multiplex PCR reads, holding one entry per CDR3 protein. This sample carries about 560,000 distinct CDR3 sequences, about 15% of them seen once, and the ten largest clones take 12%. V lost 5 bases and J lost 5; bases outside the gene matches: 11. CDR1 is SGHKS, CDR2 YYEKEE, per germline (reference sequence). This CDR3 contains 18 residues. The same specimen was also included in a second study, on T cells in Graves' hyperthyroidism and ophthalmopathy. Per that study: Patients aged 18 to 65 with hyperthyroidism were newly diagnosed, with duration under 2 months.

This receptor was obtained from a man younger than 35 with Graves disease. Here the sequenced sample was peripheral blood mononuclear cells (PBMCs), taken at new diagnosis, from a patient treated with antithyroid drugs. The V call is TRBV5-5, the J call TRBJ2-1; 15 nucleotides line up with TRBD2. The CDR3 nucleotides are TGTGCCAGCAGACGGACTAGCGGGAGGGCCAGTAACAACAATGAGCAGTTCTTC. Protein: CASRRTSGRASNNNEQFF.